This T cell receptor beta chain derives from a study of early T cells in non-severe SARS-CoV-2 infection. Study conclusions and caveats: Anti-spike CD8 specificities were favored by VDJdb matching, whose results missed private and CD4 specificities.

V was cut by 5 bases and J by 1 base, with 10 bases left in between. The CDR3 consists of 14 residues. Looked up from germline, CDR1 is SGHKS and CDR2 is YYEKEE (reference sequence). In TCRdb, the 5' RACE reads were re-called with MiXCR into one record per CDR3 protein. The sample lists 70,000 or so distinct CDR3 sequences; around 13% were seen once. The sample holds a few counts of this clonotype. As yet, its antigen is unknown. The chain combines TRBV5-5 with TRBJ1-3; no firm D call. This clonotype originated in an adult who was a healthcare worker with PCR-confirmed SARS-CoV-2 infection or an uninfected control (not recorded which). The sample taken for sequencing was whole blood. The DNA for the CDR3 is TGTGCCAGCAGATTGAGGGCATCTGGAAACACCATATATTTT. This translates into CASRLRASGNTIYF.